This T cell receptor beta chain originates from a study of T cell clonality in common variable immunodeficiency (dated by TCRdb to about 2015). This clone was counted many times. Its antigen is unknown. CVID samples and control samples contributed equivalent amounts of genomic DNA as sequencing input. For every sample, a 60 bp segment covering the rearranged TCRbeta CDR3 region was amplified and then sequenced. The immunoSEQ assay, a bias-corrected multiplex PCR combined with high-throughput sequencing, was used to amplify TCRbeta. The original methods were these. Every unique nucleotide sequence was considered a clone and was annotated with V, D and J genes, copy number and frequency. Sequences were labeled productive if in frame, and non-productive if out of frame or containing stop codons. As previously described, clonality was calculated on the basis of Shannon's entropy. Mean CDR3 Kyte-Doolittle hydropathy was derived from the predicted amino acid sequences of productive clones. Hierarchical clustering of scaled V gene usage was performed with the R hclust function using Manhattan distance and complete linkage. Sharing of clones by CDR3 amino acid sequence was evaluated through resampling of 12 repertoires per group over 100 rounds. The repertoires were screened for approximately 63 published EBV-specific TCRbeta sequences and some 250 published CMV-specific TCRbeta sequences. Two CVID samples that yielded fewer than 10,000 sequences were excluded from the analysis, so approximately 40 CVID repertoires were retained. TCRdb re-hosts the immuneACCESS table, in-frame sequences only. Its copies lack some clones; in the studies checked, an unresolved V gene accounts for under half of them, and the cause for the rest is not known. That table gives V, J and clone size, and the DNA gave D and trimming. The table gives 30,000 or so clones for this sample, with none occurring only once. 3.8% of the sample is taken by the ten largest.

What the work shows at the level of the full study, not this receptor alone: Fewer deletions and N-nucleotide insertions were reportedly observed in CVID TCRbeta sequences, and highly modified clones with 13 or more V deletions were reportedly absent from CVID TCRbeta sequences. TCRbeta clonality was higher in CVID subjects than in healthy controls (t-test p = 0.018), and the increase was most characteristic of about a third of subjects. Despite equal DNA input, controls averaged about 81,820 unique sequences per sample versus some 30,000 in CVID samples. Differences among patients in the CVID cohort limited the correlations between repertoire features and clinical complications. Fewer TCRbeta clones were shared among CVID subjects than among healthy controls (p < 0.0001). According to the authors, finding the cause of the higher clonality in CVID would require sequencing the repertoires of T cell subpopulations.

Both CVID patients and healthy controls were predominantly of Caucasian heritage. Heparinized peripheral whole blood samples of roughly 5 to 8.5 ml were collected from each donor. Genomic DNA from adults with common variable immune deficiency (CVID) and from healthy adult controls was the source for sequencing TCRbeta CDR3 repertoires. There were approximately 22 healthy adult volunteers in the control group (around twelve female and 10 male), ranging in age from about 23 to 66 years, with a mean age of approximately 34. To isolate peripheral blood mononuclear cells, diluted blood was subjected to density centrifugation over Hypaque 1077 or Ficoll-Paque. Genomic DNA was extracted from unsorted mononuclear cells by Qiagen column purification or by a centrifugation-based method. This receptor was obtained from a person between 18 and 69 years old in good health. The sample taken for sequencing was peripheral blood mononuclear cells.

The covered CDR3 bases are TGCGCCAGCAGCTTAACCACAGGGGGAGGTAGGAACACTGAA. Its translation is CASSLTTGGGRNTE. The whole CDR3 sequence reads CASSLTTGGGRNTEAFF. The sequence is built from TRBV5-1 and TRBJ1-1, with TRBD1 matching 8 junction bases. The CDR3 end is not reached by the read, which stops 3 residues before it; the germline J gene fills it in. CDR3 length: 17 amino acids, cysteine to phenylalanine. Sequencing covers 42 bases of the CDR3, shown here with the frame starting at base 1. Looking up the germline V gene yields CDR1 SGHRS and CDR2 YFSETQ. The germline V and J ends show losses of 2 bases and 1 base respectively, and no gene match explains 10 bases of the junction.